This section outlines one TCR beta chain sequence together with its context. The target of this receptor is not known. The sequencing machine was an Illumina HiSeq 2000. TCR beta cDNA libraries were made by 5'RACE template switching that added a universal primer site and unique molecular identifiers. Synthesis of cDNA was primed from the TCR beta constant segment and was followed by two consecutive PCR amplification steps. Regarding the original processing steps: MIGEC handled demultiplexing of the reads and grouping by UMI, while MiTCR was used to assemble and quantify clonotypes. Only TCR cDNA sequences supported by at least two reads were kept to exclude erroneous sequences. The tcR package was used for downstream repertoire analysis, and clonotypes were matched between fractions using CDR3 nucleotide sequence together with V segment. Antigen specificity was annotated against VDJdb with VDJmatch, allowing one amino acid substitution in CDR3. After the reads were reprocessed by TCRdb, one entry was made per CDR3 protein sequence, with no DNA. What appears here as the V and J calls and clone size reflects TCRdb's work, not the paper's. This sample's table contains about 460,000 distinct CDR3 sequences. 1.4% to 1.5% of the sample is in the top ten clones.

The data were obtained in a study of T cells expressing NK-cell markers (dated by TCRdb to the early 2020s). Regarding the study in general: Three sorted T-cell subsets (CD3+CD56+NKG2C+, CD3+CD56+NKG2C- and CD3+CD56-NKG2C+) from eight donors had their TCR beta-chain repertoires profiled. The libraries were sequenced on Illumina HiSeq 2000/2500, MiSeq or NextSeq, producing 2 x 150 bp reads. Among the eight sequenced donors, seven were HCMV-seropositive and one was HCMV-seronegative. All eight donors whose samples were sequenced were randomly selected healthy volunteers, three of them men and five women.

A commercial ELISA kit detecting HCMV-specific IgG in serum was used to determine HCMV serostatus. Peripheral blood mononuclear cells were isolated from blood by Ficoll density gradient centrifugation. What the authors observed across the whole study: Those dominant clonotypes were again the most abundant among CD3+CD56-NKG2C+ cells in a few donors, at 28.3-60.1%. It remained unclear whether the expanded NKG2C-expressing T cell clones were specific for HCMV antigens. In five to seven donors, the dominant CD3+CD56+NKG2C+ clonotypes were found to rank among the top 10 CD8+ clonotypes and to make up 1.0-7.0% of CD8+ T cells.

Based on the germline V gene, the CDR1 and CDR2 sequences are SGHRS and YFSETQ. Measured from the cysteine to the phenylalanine, the CDR3 is 19 residues long. There is no recorded DNA. Rearrangement joined TRBV5-1 to TRBJ2-1; TCRdb lists TRBD1, though no DNA is available to test this call. The receptor comes from a woman aged 50 to 60 in good health. Donor details come from another sample of the same person, matched by shared clones. Sequenced: blood T cells: a sorted CD56 or NKG2C T cell subset, CD4+ or CD8+ T cells, or bulk PBMC T cells (not recorded which). The encoded CDR3 is CASSLAPGTGNPTYNEQFF.